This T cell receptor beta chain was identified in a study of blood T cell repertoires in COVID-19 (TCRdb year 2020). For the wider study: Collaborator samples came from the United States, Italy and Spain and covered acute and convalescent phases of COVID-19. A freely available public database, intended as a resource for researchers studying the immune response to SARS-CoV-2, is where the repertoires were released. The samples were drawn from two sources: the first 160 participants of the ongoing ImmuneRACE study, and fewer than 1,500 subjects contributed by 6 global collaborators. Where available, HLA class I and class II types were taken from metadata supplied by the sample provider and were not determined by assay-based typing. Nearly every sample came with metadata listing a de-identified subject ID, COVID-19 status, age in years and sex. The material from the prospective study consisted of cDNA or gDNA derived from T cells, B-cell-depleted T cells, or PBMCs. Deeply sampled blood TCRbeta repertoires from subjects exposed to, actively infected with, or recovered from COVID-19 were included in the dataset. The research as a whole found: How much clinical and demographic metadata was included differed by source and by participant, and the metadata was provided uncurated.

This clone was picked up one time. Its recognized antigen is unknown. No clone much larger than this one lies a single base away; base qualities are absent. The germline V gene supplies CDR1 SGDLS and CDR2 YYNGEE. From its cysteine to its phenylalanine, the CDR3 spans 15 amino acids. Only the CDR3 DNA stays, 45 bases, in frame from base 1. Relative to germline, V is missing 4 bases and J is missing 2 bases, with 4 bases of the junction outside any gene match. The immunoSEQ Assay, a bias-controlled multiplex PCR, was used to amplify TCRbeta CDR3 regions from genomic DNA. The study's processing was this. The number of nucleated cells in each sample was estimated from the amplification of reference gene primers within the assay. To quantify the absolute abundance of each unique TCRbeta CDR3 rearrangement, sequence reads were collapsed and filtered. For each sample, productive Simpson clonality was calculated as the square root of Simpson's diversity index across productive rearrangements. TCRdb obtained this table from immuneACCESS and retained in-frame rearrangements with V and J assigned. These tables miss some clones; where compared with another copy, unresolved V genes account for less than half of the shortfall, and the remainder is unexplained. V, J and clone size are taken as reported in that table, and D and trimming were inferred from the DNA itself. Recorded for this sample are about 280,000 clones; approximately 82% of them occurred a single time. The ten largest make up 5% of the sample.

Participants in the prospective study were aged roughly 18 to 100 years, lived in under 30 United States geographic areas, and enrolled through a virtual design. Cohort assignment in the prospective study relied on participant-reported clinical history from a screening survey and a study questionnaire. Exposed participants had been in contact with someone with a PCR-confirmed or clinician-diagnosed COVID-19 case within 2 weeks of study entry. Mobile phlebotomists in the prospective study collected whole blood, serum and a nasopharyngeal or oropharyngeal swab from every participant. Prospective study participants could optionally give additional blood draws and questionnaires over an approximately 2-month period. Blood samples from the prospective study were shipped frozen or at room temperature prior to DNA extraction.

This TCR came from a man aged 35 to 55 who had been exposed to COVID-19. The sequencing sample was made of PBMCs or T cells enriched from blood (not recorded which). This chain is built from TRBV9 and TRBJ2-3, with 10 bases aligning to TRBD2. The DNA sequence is TGTGCCAGCAGCACCGGGACTAGCGCCACAGATACGCAGTATTTT. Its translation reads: CASSTGTSATDTQYF.